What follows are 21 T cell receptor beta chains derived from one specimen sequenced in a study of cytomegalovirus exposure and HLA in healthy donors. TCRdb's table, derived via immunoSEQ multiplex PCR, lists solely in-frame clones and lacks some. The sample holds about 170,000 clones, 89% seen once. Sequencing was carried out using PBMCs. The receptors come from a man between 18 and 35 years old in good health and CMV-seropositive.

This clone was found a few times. CDR3 DNA sequence: TGTGCCAGCAGGCCAGGGGGCTACGAGCAGTACTTC. This encodes CASRPGGYEQYF. V and J are TRBV2 and TRBJ2-7, with 7 bases fitting TRBD1. J lost 3 bases, V lost 6 bases, and 2 bases had no gene match. The CDR3 is 12 residues long. Germline-derived CDR1 and CDR2 are SNHLY and FYNNEI.

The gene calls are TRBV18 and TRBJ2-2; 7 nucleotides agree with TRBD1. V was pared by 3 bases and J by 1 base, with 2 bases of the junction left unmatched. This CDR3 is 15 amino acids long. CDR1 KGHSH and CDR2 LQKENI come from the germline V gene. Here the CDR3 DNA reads TGTGCCAGCTCACCCGACAGGGAGAACACCGGGGAGCTGTTTTTT. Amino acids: CASSPDRENTGELFF.

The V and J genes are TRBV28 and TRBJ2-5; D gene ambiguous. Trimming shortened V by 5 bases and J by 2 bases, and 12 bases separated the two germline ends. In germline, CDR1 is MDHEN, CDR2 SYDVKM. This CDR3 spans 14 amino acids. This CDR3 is CASSIPGAQETQYF. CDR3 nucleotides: TGTGCCAGCAGTATTCCGGGTGCACAAGAGACCCAGTACTTC.

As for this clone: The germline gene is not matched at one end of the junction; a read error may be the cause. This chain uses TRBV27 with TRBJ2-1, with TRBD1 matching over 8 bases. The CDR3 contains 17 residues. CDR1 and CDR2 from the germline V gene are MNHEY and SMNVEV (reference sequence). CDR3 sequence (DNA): TGTGCCAGCAGTTTTTCAGCAGGGGGCCTCTCCTGCAATGAGCAGTTCTTC. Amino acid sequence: CASSFSAGGLSCNEQFF.

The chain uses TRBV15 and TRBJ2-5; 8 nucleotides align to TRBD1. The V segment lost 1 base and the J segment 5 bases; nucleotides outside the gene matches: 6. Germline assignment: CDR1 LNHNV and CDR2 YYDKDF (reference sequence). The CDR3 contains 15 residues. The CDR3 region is CATSRGRTGRETQYF. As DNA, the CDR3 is TGTGCCACCAGCAGAGGCCGGACAGGGAGGGAGACCCAGTACTTC.

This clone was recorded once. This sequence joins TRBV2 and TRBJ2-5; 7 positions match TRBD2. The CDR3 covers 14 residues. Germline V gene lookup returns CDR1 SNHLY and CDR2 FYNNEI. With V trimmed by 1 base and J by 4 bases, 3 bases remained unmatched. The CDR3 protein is CASSEGTRSETQYF. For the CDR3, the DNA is TGTGCCAGCAGTGAAGGGACTAGATCAGAGACCCAGTACTTC. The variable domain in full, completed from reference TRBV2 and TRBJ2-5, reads EPEVTQTPSHQVTQMGQEVILRCVPISNHLYFYWYRQILGQKVEFLVSFYNNEISEKSEIFDDQFSVERPDGSNFTLKIRSTKLEDSAMYFCASSEGTRSETQYFGPGTRLLVL.

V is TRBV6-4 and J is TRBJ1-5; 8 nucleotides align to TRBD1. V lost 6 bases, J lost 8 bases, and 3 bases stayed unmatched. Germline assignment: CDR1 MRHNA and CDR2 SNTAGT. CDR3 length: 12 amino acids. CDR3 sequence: CASRKQGEPQHF. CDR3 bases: TGTGCCAGCAGAAAACAGGGGGAGCCCCAGCATTTT.

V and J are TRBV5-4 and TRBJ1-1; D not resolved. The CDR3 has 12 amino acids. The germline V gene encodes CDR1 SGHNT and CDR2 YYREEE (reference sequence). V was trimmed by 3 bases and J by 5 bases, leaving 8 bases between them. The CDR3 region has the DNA TGTGCCAGCAGCTCTCCCGGTACTGAAGCTTTCTTT. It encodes CASSSPGTEAFF. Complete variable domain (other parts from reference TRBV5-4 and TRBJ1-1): ETGVTQSPTHLIKTRGQQVTLRCSSQSGHNTVSWYQQALGQGPQFIFQYYREEENGRGNFPPRFSGLQFPNYSSELNVNALELDDSALYLCASSSPGTEAFFGQGTRLTVV.

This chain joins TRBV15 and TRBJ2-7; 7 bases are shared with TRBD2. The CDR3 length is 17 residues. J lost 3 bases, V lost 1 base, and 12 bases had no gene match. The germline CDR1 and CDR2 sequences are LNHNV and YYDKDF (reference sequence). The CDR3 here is CATSRGQGLPNLYEQYF. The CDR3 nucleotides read TGTGCCACCAGCAGAGGCCAGGGACTACCGAATCTCTACGAGCAGTACTTC.

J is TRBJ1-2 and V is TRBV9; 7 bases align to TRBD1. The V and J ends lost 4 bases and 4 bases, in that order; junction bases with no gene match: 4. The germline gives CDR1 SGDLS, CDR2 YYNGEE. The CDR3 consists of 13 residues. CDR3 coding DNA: TGTGCCAGCAGCCCCGGGACAGCCTATGGCTACACCTTC. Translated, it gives CASSPGTAYGYTF.

In DNA, the CDR3 is TGTGCCATCAGTGAACCGGGACAGGGGTACAACGAGCAGTACTTC. Amino acids: CAISEPGQGYNEQYF. The rearrangement joins TRBV10-3 to TRBJ2-7, with 10 nucleotides matching TRBD1. The CDR3 loop spans 15 amino acids. Germline V gene sequence: CDR1 ENHRY, CDR2 SYGVKD. The V and J ends lost 3 bases and 5 bases, in that order; junction bases with no gene match: 7.

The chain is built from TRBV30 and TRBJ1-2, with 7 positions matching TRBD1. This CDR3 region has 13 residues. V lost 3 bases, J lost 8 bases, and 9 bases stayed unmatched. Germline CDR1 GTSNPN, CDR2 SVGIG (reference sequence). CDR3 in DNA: TGTGCCTGGAGGGGACAGCTAGTTCGGGGCTACACCTTC. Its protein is CAWRGQLVRGYTF.

The CDR3 DNA reads as TGCGCCAGCAGTCCCGAGACTAGCGGGAGCTACGAGCAGTACTTC. Protein: CASSPETSGSYEQYF. The gene calls are TRBV10-1 and TRBJ2-7; 12 bases are a match to TRBD2. The germline gives CDR1 WNHNN, CDR2 SYGVQD (reference sequence). V dropped 5 bases and J dropped 3; count of bases not matched to a gene: 5. The CDR3 is made up of 15 amino acids.

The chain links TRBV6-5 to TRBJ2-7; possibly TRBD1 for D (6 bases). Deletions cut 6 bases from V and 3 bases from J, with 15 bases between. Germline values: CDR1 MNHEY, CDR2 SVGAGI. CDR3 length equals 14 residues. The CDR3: CASSQGNTNYEQYF. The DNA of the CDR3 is TGTGCCAGCAGCCAGGGGAATACCAACTACGAGCAGTACTTC.

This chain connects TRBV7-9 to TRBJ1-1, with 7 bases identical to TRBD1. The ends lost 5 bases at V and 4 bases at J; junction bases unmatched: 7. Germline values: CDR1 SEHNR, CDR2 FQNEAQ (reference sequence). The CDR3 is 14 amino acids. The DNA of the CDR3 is TGTGCCAGCAGCCCCAGGGGGACTGGCACTGAAGCTTTCTTT. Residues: CASSPRGTGTEAFF.

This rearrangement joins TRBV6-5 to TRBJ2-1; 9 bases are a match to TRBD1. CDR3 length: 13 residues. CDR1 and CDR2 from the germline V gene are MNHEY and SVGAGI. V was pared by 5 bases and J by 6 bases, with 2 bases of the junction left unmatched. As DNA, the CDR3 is TGTGCCAGCAGTAGACAGGGGGGCAATGAGCAGTTCTTC. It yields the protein CASSRQGGNEQFF.

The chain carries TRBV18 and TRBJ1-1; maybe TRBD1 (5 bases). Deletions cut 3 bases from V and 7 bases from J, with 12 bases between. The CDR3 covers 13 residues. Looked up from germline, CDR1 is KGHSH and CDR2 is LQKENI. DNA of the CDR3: TGTGCCAGCTCACCCTATTACAGGAATGAAGCTTTCTTT. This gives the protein CASSPYYRNEAFF. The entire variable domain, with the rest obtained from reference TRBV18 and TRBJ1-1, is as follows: NAGVMQNPRHLVRRRGQEARLRCSPMKGHSHVYWYRQLPEEGLKFMVYLQKENIIDESGMPKERFSAEFPKEGPSILRIQQVVRGDSAAYFCASSPYYRNEAFFGQGTRLTVV.

The CDR3 sequence: CASSPTSGRGTDTQYF. CDR3 DNA: TGTGCCAGTAGTCCGACGAGCGGGAGAGGCACAGATACGCAGTATTTT. The chain carries TRBV19 and TRBJ2-3; TRBD2 agrees at 8 bases. This CDR3 is built from 16 residues. The V and J ends lost 5 bases and 1 base, in that order; junction bases with no gene match: 8. Germline CDR1 reads LNHDA; CDR2 reads SQIVND (reference sequence).

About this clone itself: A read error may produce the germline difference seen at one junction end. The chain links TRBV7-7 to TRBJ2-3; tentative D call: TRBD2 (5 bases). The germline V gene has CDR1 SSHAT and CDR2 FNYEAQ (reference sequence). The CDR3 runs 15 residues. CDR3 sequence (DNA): TGTGCTAGCAGCTTAACGGGATCCAGCACAGATACGCAGTATTTT. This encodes CASSLTGSSTDTQYF. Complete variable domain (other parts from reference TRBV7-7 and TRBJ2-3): GAGVSQSPRYKVTKRGQDVTLRCDPISSHATLYWYQQALGQGPEFLTYFNYEAQPDKSGLPSDRFSAERPEGSISTLTIQRTEQRDSAMYRCASSLTGSSTDTQYFGPGTRLTVL.

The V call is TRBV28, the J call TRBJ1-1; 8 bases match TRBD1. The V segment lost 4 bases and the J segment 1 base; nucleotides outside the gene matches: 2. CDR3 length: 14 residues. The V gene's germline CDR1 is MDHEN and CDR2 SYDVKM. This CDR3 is CASSSGQGNTEAFF. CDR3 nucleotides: TGTGCCAGCAGTTCCGGACAGGGGAACACTGAAGCTTTCTTT.

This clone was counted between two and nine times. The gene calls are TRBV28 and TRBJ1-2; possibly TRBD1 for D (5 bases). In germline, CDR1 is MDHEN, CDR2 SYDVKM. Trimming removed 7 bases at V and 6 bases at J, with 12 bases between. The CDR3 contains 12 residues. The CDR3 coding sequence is TGTGCCAGCACCCTCGGGGGACATGGCTACACCTTC. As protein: CASTLGGHGYTF.